This TCR beta chain is drawn from a study of response to subunit inactivated influenza vaccine. The study, taken as a whole, reports: Each seasonal flu vaccination may recruit only limited new T cells, authors suggested.

Comments on this clonotype: Its antigen remains unknown.

TCRdb recomputed calls from the RT-PCR reads with MiXCR, one row per CDR3 protein. The sample records around 200,000 distinct CDR3 sequences, around 9.2% being singletons. This receptor was obtained from a man aged 50 or older who received an inactivated influenza vaccine. The sample in question was non-naive T cells sorted from PBMCs, obtained on the day of vaccination.

CDR3 amino acids: CASSYSILAGGRYDNEQFF. The DNA of the CDR3 is TGTGCCAGCAGTTACTCGATCCTAGCGGGGGGCCGCTATGACAATGAGCAGTTCTTC. V and J are TRBV6-5 and TRBJ2-1, with TRBD2 matching 11 bases. Germline V lookup: CDR1 MNHEY, CDR2 SVGAGI. This CDR3 is built from 19 residues. V lost 0 bases to trimming and J lost 5 bases; unmatched junction nucleotides: 12.